One and the same sample provided the 25 T cell receptor beta chains below, sequenced in a study of CD8+CD57+ T cells in acquired aplastic anemia. Only patients with CD8+CD57+ cell expansion on flow cytometry were chosen for sequencing. Genomic DNA, serving as template, underwent TCR beta VDJ and CDR3 profiling. Each CDR3 protein gets one entry after TCRdb re-called the reads with MiXCR. The sample yields a few hundred thousand distinct CDR3 sequences, roughly 45% seen once. The sequenced sample consisted of sorted CD4+, CD8+, or CD8+CD57+ T cells (not recorded which) from PBMCs. These receptor sequences come from a human donor with aplastic anemia.

The chain recombines TRBV2 with TRBJ2-1; 8 nucleotides align to TRBD2. The V segment lost 4 bases and the J segment 7 bases; nucleotides outside the gene matches: 12. This CDR3 comprises 16 residues. Germline assignment: CDR1 SNHLY and CDR2 FYNNEI. CDR3 bases: TGTGCCAGCAGTGCAGGGCCACGGGGGGGCCTTAATGAGCAGTTCTTC. It specifies CASSAGPRGGLNEQFF.

This sequence joins TRBV7-9 and TRBJ1-2; 9 bases match TRBD1. The CDR3 sequence is 13 residues long. J lost 6 bases, V lost 4 bases, and 3 bases had no gene match. Germline CDR1 is SEHNR and CDR2 is FQNEAQ (reference sequence). DNA for the CDR3: TGTGCCAGCAGCTACGGACAGGGGAATGGCTACACCTTC. This gives the protein CASSYGQGNGYTF. The variable domain in full, with the rest retrieved from reference TRBV7-9 and TRBJ1-2, is DTGVSQNPRHKITKRGQNVTFRCDPISEHNRLYWYRQTLGQGPEFLTYFQNEAQLEKSRLLSDRFSAERPKGSFSTLEIQRTEQGDSAMYLCASSYGQGNGYTFGSGTRLTVV.

The rearrangement joins TRBV19 to TRBJ1-6; D is unclear. The V end was cut by 3 bases, the J end by 18 bases, with 3 bases between. Germline assignment: CDR1 LNHDA and CDR2 SQIVND (reference sequence). This CDR3 is 8 amino acids long. This chain's CDR3 is CASSMNHF. The CDR3 coding sequence is TGTGCCAGTAGTATGAACCACTTT.

This clonotype was seen at least ten times. The chain is built from TRBV7-8 and TRBJ2-7; D might be TRBD1 or TRBD2, each matching 6 bases. CDR3 size: 15 residues. Germline V lookup: CDR1 SGHVS, CDR2 FQNEAQ. The germline V and J ends were trimmed by 5 bases and 5 bases, with 19 bases remaining between them. The CDR3 loop reads CASSPRLGGPHEQYF. The CDR3 nucleotides read TGTGCCAGCAGCCCGAGGTTGGGGGGCCCCCACGAGCAGTACTTC.

This clonotype was detected many times. The chain uses TRBV6-1 and TRBJ2-7; D call uncertain. Between the trimmed V and J ends, which lost 6 bases and 3 bases, there was a span of 15 bases. The CDR3 consists of 14 residues. Germline loops: CDR1 MNHNS, CDR2 SASEGT. The CDR3 sequence: CASRSGGIHYEQYF. The CDR3 region has the DNA TGTGCCAGCAGGTCCGGCGGCATCCACTACGAGCAGTACTTC.

This clonotype came up once. CDR3 sequence reads: CASKGGNRGNTEAFF. CDR3 bases: TGTGCCAGTAAAGGAGGGAACCGTGGGAACACTGAAGCTTTCTTT. The chain recombines TRBV19 with TRBJ1-1; D uncertain. CDR3 length: 15 residues. Germline V lookup: CDR1 LNHDA, CDR2 SQIVND (reference sequence). The V gene lost 7 bases and the J gene lost 1 base, with 16 bases spanning the gap.

This clonotype was found a few times. The V and J genes are TRBV27 and TRBJ1-2; D uncertain. Trimming stripped 4 bases from V and 1 base from J, with 4 bases between. This CDR3 is built from 12 residues. CDR1 is MNHEY, CDR2 SMNVEV, per germline (reference sequence). CDR3: CASSSGNYGYTF. The CDR3 DNA sequence: TGTGCCAGCAGTTCGGGTAACTATGGCTACACCTTC.

This clonotype was counted ten times or more. This chain uses TRBV18 with TRBJ1-2; D call uncertain. Germline V gene lookup returns CDR1 KGHSH and CDR2 LQKENI. The V end was cut by 1 base, the J end by 6 bases, with 9 bases between. The CDR3 is made up of 13 amino acids. The CDR3 loop reads CASSPRAGDGYTF. CDR3 sequence (DNA): TGTGCCAGCTCACCACGGGCAGGCGATGGCTACACCTTC.

This clonotype was counted at least ten times. V gene TRBV3-1 combines with J gene TRBJ1-2, with TRBD1 identical over 9 bases. This CDR3 is 15 amino acids long. Looked up from germline, CDR1 is LGHDT and CDR2 is YNNKEL (reference sequence). V lost 2 bases and J lost 4; bases outside the gene matches: 5. Written as DNA, the CDR3 is TGTGCCAGCAGCCAAACGACAGGGGGGGGCTATGGCTACACCTTC. It specifies CASSQTTGGGYGYTF.

This clonotype was counted at least ten times. The gene calls are TRBV19 and TRBJ2-2; possible D gene TRBD1, 6 bases. The V end was cut by 5 bases, the J end by 4 bases, with 20 bases between. This CDR3 has 17 residues. From germline, CDR1 is LNHDA and CDR2 SQIVND (reference sequence). The DNA of the CDR3 is TGTGCCAGTAGTGGGGTCGCACGGGACATGGGCACCGGGGAGCTGTTTTTT. It specifies CASSGVARDMGTGELFF.

This clonotype was detected many times. The chain combines TRBV9 with TRBJ1-1; D not certain. Per the germline V gene, CDR1 is SGDLS and CDR2 is YYNGEE. The CDR3 length is 14 residues. The V end lost 0 bases, the J end lost 2 bases, and 8 bases lay between the germline ends. The CDR3 coding sequence is TGTGCCAGCAGCGTAGTAACAGACAACACTGAAGCTTTCTTT. Its translation: CASSVVTDNTEAFF.

This clonotype was detected ten times or more. This sequence joins TRBV2 and TRBJ2-7; D gene uncertain. The CDR3 is 13 amino acids. Per the germline V gene, CDR1 is SNHLY and CDR2 is FYNNEI. With 9 bases removed from V and 2 bases from J, the gap between germline ends came to 14 bases. The DNA of the CDR3 is TGTGCCAGTCAGAAGGATGGGACCTACGAGCAGTACTTC. Translating it yields CASQKDGTYEQYF.

The chain links TRBV5-1 to TRBJ2-4, with 7 bases matching TRBD1. Germline CDR1 is SGHRS and CDR2 is YFSETQ. The CDR3 length is 13 residues. Trimming removed 4 bases from V and 7 bases from J; junction bases left unmatched: 5. In DNA, the CDR3 is TGCGCCAGCAGCGAAATGACAGGGAACATTCAGTACTTC. Its translation is CASSEMTGNIQYF.

As concerns this clonotype: One junction end does not reproduce the germline sequence, and a read error may be involved. V usage is TRBV10-3 and J usage is TRBJ2-2; tentative D call: TRBD2 (6 bases). Germline V CDR1 and CDR2: ENHRY, SYGVKD. The CDR3 is made up of 15 amino acids. The CDR3 DNA reads as TGTGCCATCAGGGCGGGGAAATCAGTCACCGGGGAGCTGTCTTGG. Its translation is CAIRAGKSVTGELSW.

This rearrangement joins TRBV7-9 to TRBJ1-5; D unclear. The ends were cut back, 2 bases at V and 9 bases at J, with 11 bases in the middle. This CDR3 spans 13 amino acids. CDR1 SEHNR and CDR2 FQNEAQ come from the germline V gene (reference sequence). The CDR3 is CASSLSRAMPQHF. CDR3 DNA sequence: TGTGCCAGCAGCTTAAGTCGTGCGATGCCCCAGCATTTT.

This clonotype came up many times. The rearrangement links TRBV5-1 to TRBJ2-5; TRBD1 aligns across 7 bases. This CDR3 is built from 14 residues. Germline V gene sequence: CDR1 SGHRS, CDR2 YFSETQ. V dropped 3 bases and J dropped 3; count of bases not matched to a gene: 5. The DNA of the CDR3 is TGCGCCAGCAGCTGGATAGGGGGCGAAGAGACCCAGTACTTC. Residues: CASSWIGGEETQYF. The complete variable domain, with remaining parts taken from reference TRBV5-1 and TRBJ2-5, reads KAGVTQTPRYLIKTRGQQVTLSCSPISGHRSVSWYQQTPGQGLQFLFEYFSETQRNKGNFPGRFSGRQFSNSRSEMNVSTLELGDSALYLCASSWIGGEETQYFGPGTRLLVL.

This chain connects TRBV24-1 to TRBJ1-2, with D possibly matching TRBD1 (5 bases). Between the trimmed V and J ends, which lost 3 bases and 4 bases, there was a span of 14 bases. CDR1 is KGHDR, CDR2 SFDVKD, per germline. The CDR3 is 15 residues long. The CDR3 spells CATSDRGREGYGYTF. As DNA, the CDR3 is TGTGCCACCAGTGATCGTGGCAGGGAGGGCTATGGCTACACCTTC.

Ten or more counts support this clonotype. This chain uses TRBV7-8 with TRBJ1-5, with D maybe TRBD1 (5 bases). CDR3 length: 19 residues. CDR1 SGHVS and CDR2 FQNEAQ come from the germline V gene. Trimming pared 5 bases from V and 0 bases from J, leaving 23 bases between. CDR3 sequence reads: CASSRSKGAALLSNQPQHF. The CDR3 DNA sequence: TGTGCCAGCAGCCGATCTAAAGGGGCAGCTCTTCTTAGCAATCAGCCCCAGCATTTT. Filled out from reference TRBV7-8 and TRBJ1-5, the complete variable domain reads GAGVSQSPRYKVAKRGQDVALRCDPISGHVSLFWYQQALGQGPEFLTYFQNEAQLDKSGLPSDRFFAERPEGSVSTLKIQRTQQEDSAVYLCASSRSKGAALLSNQPQHFGDGTRLSIL.

The chain employs TRBV20-1 and TRBJ1-4; 8 positions agree with TRBD1. Germline lookup yields CDR1 DFQATT and CDR2 SNEGSKA (reference sequence). The CDR3 has 15 residues. J was trimmed by 5 bases and V by 2 bases; bases with no gene match: 7. CDR3 in DNA: TGCAGTGCTAGAAACCCGGGACAGGCAAATGAAAAACTGTTTTTT. It specifies CSARNPGQANEKLFF.

The V call is TRBV4-3, the J call TRBJ1-6; D is unclear. CDR1 and CDR2 from the germline V gene are LGHNA and YSLEER. Trimming took 0 bases from V and 7 from J, leaving 10 bases between them. The CDR3 spans 15 residues. CDR3 DNA sequence: TGCGCCAGCAGCCAAGATATAATTTCCAATTCACCCCTCCACTTT. It codes for CASSQDIISNSPLHF.

V gene TRBV2 combines with J gene TRBJ2-3; no definite D call. Trimming pared 7 bases from V and 5 bases from J, leaving 4 bases between. Germline V gene sequence: CDR1 SNHLY, CDR2 FYNNEI. CDR3 length: 10 residues. The CDR3 sequence: CASMEDTQYF. CDR3 nucleotides: TGTGCCAGCATGGAAGATACGCAGTATTTT.

This clonotype was seen repeatedly, ten times or more. The CDR3 reads CASSHGGAHEQYF. The CDR3 DNA reads TGCGCCAGCAGTCATGGGGGCGCGCACGAGCAGTACTTC. The rearrangement uses TRBV4-1 and TRBJ2-7, with D tentatively TRBD1 (6 bases). CDR3 size: 13 residues. Germline V gene lookup returns CDR1 MGHRA and CDR2 YSYEKL. The V and J ends lost 6 bases and 5 bases respectively, with 14 bases between them.

This clonotype occurred many times. The rearrangement uses TRBV20-1 and TRBJ1-2, with a possible D match to TRBD1 (6 bases). Per germline, CDR1 DFQATT and CDR2 SNEGSKA (reference sequence). Trimming took 0 bases from V and 4 from J, leaving 15 bases between them. The CDR3 length is 15 residues. CDR3 protein: CSARDRHREFYGYTF. The CDR3, as DNA: TGCAGTGCTAGAGATCGGCACAGGGAGTTCTATGGCTACACCTTC.

Points on this clonotype: Germline and junction disagree at one end, which may indicate a read error. The genes are TRBV25-1 and TRBJ2-3; 9 bases are a match to TRBD1. In germline, CDR1 is MGHDK, CDR2 SYGVNS. This CDR3 contains 15 residues. CDR3 bases: TGTGCCAGCAGGGAGACAGGGGGAAGCGCAGATACGCAGTATTTC. Its translation is CASRETGGSADTQYF. Variable domain in full (rest from reference TRBV25-1 and TRBJ2-3): EADIYQTPRYLVIGTGKKITLECSQTMGHDKMYWYQQDPGMELHLIHYSYGVNSTEKGDLSSESTVSRIRTEHFPLTLESARPSHTSQYLCASRETGGSADTQYFGPGTRLTVL.

In this sample, this clonotype turned up many times. The chain has TRBV19 and TRBJ1-1; possible D gene TRBD1, 5 bases. The V gene lost 5 bases and the J gene lost 5 bases, with 21 bases spanning the gap. CDR3 length: 16 amino acids. The germline CDR1 and CDR2 sequences are LNHDA and SQIVND (reference sequence). Written as DNA, the CDR3 is TGTGCCAGTAGTTCCGGGGACGGATTAGGGAGGACTGAAGCTTTCTTT. Protein: CASSSGDGLGRTEAFF.